What follows is one T cell receptor (beta chain) and its context. This sample was taken from a study of tumor and adjacent non-tumor tissue in lung cancer. No cell sorting was done before RNA was extracted from the tissue. More than 3 cm separated this lung sample from the edge of the tumor. The CDR3 length is 15 residues. Losses at the gene ends were 5 bases for V and 5 bases for J; bases not matched to a gene: 9. Germline values: CDR1 SGHTA, CDR2 FQGTGA. TCRbeta libraries were built with three rounds of nested PCR, modified from ARM-PCR. Via MiXCR, TCRdb re-called the multiplex PCR reads, giving one row per CDR3 protein. The sample consists of about 100,000 distinct CDR3 sequences, 50% to 70% of them appearing once.

Sequencing input: distant non-tumor lung tissue. The TCR comes from a young man with non-small cell lung cancer. The chain combines TRBV7-3 with TRBJ2-7; 10 bases are a match to TRBD1. The chain's CDR3 is CASSTTGGGMNEQYF. CDR3 in DNA: TGTGCCAGCAGCACGACAGGGGGCGGAATGAACGAGCAGTACTTC.